This T cell receptor beta chain emerged from a study of graft-versus-host responses after intestinal transplantation. Overall study context: Anti-thymocyte globulin was used for induction in all recipients, who then took tacrolimus and steroids for approximately 3 years.

Study observations and caveats: Peak circulating GvH clone levels were associated with early post-transplant HvG declines. The presence of high graft-versus-host to host-versus-graft clonal ratios in allografts characterized patients with graft-donor T cell macrochimerism. Detection of GvH clones occurred in recipient marrow, and some had their first appearance in ileum or blood.

Profiled with immunoSEQ multiplex PCR; TCRdb holds only in-frame clones, not every one. The repertoire has tens of thousands of clones, 80% to 95% of them found once; the top ten carry about 0.3%. Notes on this clone: Its specificity is unknown.

The sample in question was unstimulated CD4+ T cells sorted from spleen or lymph node cells, obtained before intestinal transplant. This TCR derives from a human donor who received an intestinal transplant.

Written as DNA, the CDR3 is TGTGCCAGCAGTGAAAACTCGGGACAGGCATTATATGGCTACACCTTC. It specifies CASSENSGQALYGYTF. The rearrangement links TRBV6-1 to TRBJ1-2; 8 bases are shared with TRBD1. This CDR3 is 16 amino acids long. Germline V gives CDR1 MNHNS, CDR2 SASEGT. V was clipped by 2 bases and J by 5 bases; unmatched bases: 10.